This TCR beta chain was identified during a study of T cell changes during pregnancy in multiple sclerosis. TCRdb keeps only in-frame clones here, not all; method: immunoSEQ multiplex PCR. Seen here are approximately 41,000 clones, around 89% observed once, and the top ten hold about 0.51%. Germline values: CDR1 LGHNA, CDR2 YSLEER. V was cut by 0 bases and J by 6 bases, with 11 bases left in between. This CDR3 is built from 14 residues. The sample here was CD4+ T cells from peripheral blood mononuclear cells, taken in the second trimester of pregnancy. The TCR sequence derives from a female donor with multiple sclerosis, enrolled in a pregnancy study. The gene calls are TRBV4-3 and TRBJ1-1; no definite D call. CDR3: CASSQDLGSPEAFF. The CDR3 nucleotides are TGCGCCAGCAGCCAAGATCTCGGGAGCCCTGAAGCTTTCTTT.